This record covers a single T cell receptor (beta chain). The antigen is not known. The data were obtained in a study of T cell responses to AZD1222 COVID-19 vaccine. Study outcomes and limitations: After the peak T cell response, and only then, were repertoires sampled.

The CDR3 length is 14 residues. With 4 bases removed from V and 8 bases from J, the gap between germline ends came to 14 bases. Germline CDR1 MNHEY, CDR2 SMNVEV (reference sequence). Measured with immunoSEQ multiplex PCR; TCRdb has only the in-frame clones, and not every one. The sample gives 120,000 to 150,000 clones, approximately 85% of which show up once; 4.1% is in the top ten. This specimen was peripheral blood, taken on day 0 of MenACWY control vaccination. The V call is TRBV27, the J call TRBJ1-4; no clear D. This receptor was taken from an adult in good health. CDR3 coding DNA: TGTGCCAGCAGTTCGGGAGTGGGTAGAGAAAAACTGTTTTTT. Amino acids: CASSSGVGREKLFF.